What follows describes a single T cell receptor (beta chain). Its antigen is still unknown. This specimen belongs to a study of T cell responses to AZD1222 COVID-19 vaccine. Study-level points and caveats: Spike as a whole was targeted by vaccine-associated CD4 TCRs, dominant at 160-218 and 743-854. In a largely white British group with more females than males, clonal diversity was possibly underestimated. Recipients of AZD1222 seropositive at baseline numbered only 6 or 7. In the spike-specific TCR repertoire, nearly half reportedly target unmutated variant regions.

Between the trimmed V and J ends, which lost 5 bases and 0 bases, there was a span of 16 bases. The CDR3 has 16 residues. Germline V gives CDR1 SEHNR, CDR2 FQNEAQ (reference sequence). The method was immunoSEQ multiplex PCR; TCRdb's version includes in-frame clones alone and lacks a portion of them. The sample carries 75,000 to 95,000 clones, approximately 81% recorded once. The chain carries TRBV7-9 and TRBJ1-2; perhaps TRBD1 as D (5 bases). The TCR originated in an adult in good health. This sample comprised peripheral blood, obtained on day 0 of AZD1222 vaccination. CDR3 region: CASSTRQFNSNYGYTF. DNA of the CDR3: TGTGCCAGCAGCACTCGACAGTTCAATTCTAACTATGGCTACACCTTC. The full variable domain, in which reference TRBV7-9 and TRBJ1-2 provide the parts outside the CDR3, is DTGVSQNPRHKITKRGQNVTFRCDPISEHNRLYWYRQTLGQGPEFLTYFQNEAQLEKSRLLSDRFSAERPKGSFSTLEIQRTEQGDSAMYLCASSTRQFNSNYGYTFGSGTRLTVV.